The clone carrying this TCR beta chain was found many times. CDR3 size: 14 residues. Germline-derived CDR1 and CDR2 are KGHSH and LQKENI. V lost 4 bases and J 5 bases, leaving 15 bases between the germline ends. The entry originates in a study of regulatory T cells in long-lasting Graves disease. With iRepertoire HTBI primers and Arm-PCR of CDR3 regions, TCR beta libraries were built. TCRdb re-analysed the multiplex PCR reads in MiXCR, keeping a single row per CDR3 protein. The sample lists over 500,000 distinct CDR3 sequences, about 16% occurring once. As to time point: newly diagnosed GD, antithyroid drugs for less than 3 months. From PBMCs, RNA was extracted and then used to make the TCR library. The sample also formed part of further work on T cells in Graves' hyperthyroidism and ophthalmopathy. In that study: Diagnosing involved the use of clinical symptoms, serum thyroxine and TRAb, thyroid ultrasound and orbital computed tomography. Ophthalmopathy was predicted by the model a median of roughly 6.7 months ahead of onset.

The chain uses TRBV18 and TRBJ2-7; D is perhaps TRBD1 (6 bases). The TCR comes from a man aged 18 to 29 with Graves disease. The sample was peripheral blood mononuclear cells (PBMCs), taken at new diagnosis, from a patient treated with antithyroid drugs. CDR3 sequence: CASSQGQLPDEQYF. In nucleotides, the CDR3 is TGTGCCAGCTCACAAGGACAGCTCCCGGACGAGCAGTACTTC.